One and the same sample provided the 32 T cell receptor beta chains below, sequenced in a study of cytomegalovirus exposure and HLA in healthy donors. The PCR ran on 60 Vbeta and 13 Jbeta primers. Sequenced by immunoSEQ multiplex PCR; TCRdb stores in-frame clones only, minus some. The top ten clones hold roughly 2.1% of a sample with about 130,000 clones, roughly 70% of them seen once. The sequencing sample was made of PBMCs. These receptors all come from a woman aged 40 to 50 in good health and CMV-seropositive.

This clone was found a few times. The gene calls are TRBV19 and TRBJ2-2; TRBD2 aligns across 10 bases. Germline loops: CDR1 LNHDA, CDR2 SQIVND (reference sequence). CDR3 length: 16 residues. V was clipped by 5 bases and J by 2 bases; unmatched bases: 5. In DNA, the CDR3 is TGTGCCAGTAGTCCACTAGCGGGGTTTAACACCGGGGAGCTGTTTTTT. This encodes CASSPLAGFNTGELFF. Variable domain in full (rest from reference TRBV19 and TRBJ2-2): DGGITQSPKYLFRKEGQNVTLSCEQNLNHDAMYWYRQDPGQGLRLIYYSQIVNDFQKGDIAEGYSVSREKKESFPLTVTSAQKNPTAFYLCASSPLAGFNTGELFFGEGSRLTVL.

This rearrangement joins TRBV30 to TRBJ1-1; unclear D gene. The CDR3 length is 12 residues. Looked up from germline, CDR1 is GTSNPN and CDR2 is SVGIG (reference sequence). V dropped 4 bases and J dropped 8 bases, with 14 bases sitting between them. This chain's CDR3 is CAWTPGRREAFF. Written as DNA, the CDR3 is TGTGCCTGGACCCCCGGGAGGCGGGAAGCTTTCTTT.

The rearrangement links TRBV28 to TRBJ1-1, with TRBD1 as a possible D gene (5 bases). Trimming stripped 3 bases from V and 9 bases from J, with 17 bases between. The CDR3 length is 14 residues. Germline-derived CDR1 and CDR2 are MDHEN and SYDVKM. The CDR3 nucleotides are TGTGCCAGCAGTTTGAGCCAGGGTAATTTTAAAGCTTTCTTT. It specifies CASSLSQGNFKAFF.

The chain links TRBV10-3 to TRBJ2-7; 10 bases line up with TRBD2. With V trimmed by 11 bases and J by 1 base, 5 bases remained unmatched. The germline V gene has CDR1 ENHRY and CDR2 SYGVKD. The CDR3 spans 13 residues. Here the CDR3 DNA reads TGTGCCGCCGGGACTAGCGTTTCCTACGAGCAGTACTTC. It specifies CAAGTSVSYEQYF.

This clone was counted a few times. This chain joins TRBV18 and TRBJ1-2, with unresolved D. CDR1 and CDR2 (germline): KGHSH, LQKENI. The V end was cut by 3 bases, the J end by 0 bases, with 11 bases between. This CDR3 contains 15 residues. CDR3 protein: CASSPVADTNYGYTF. The CDR3 DNA sequence: TGTGCCAGCTCACCGGTGGCAGACACTAACTATGGCTACACCTTC. The full variable domain, in which reference TRBV18 and TRBJ1-2 provide the parts outside the CDR3, is NAGVMQNPRHLVRRRGQEARLRCSPMKGHSHVYWYRQLPEEGLKFMVYLQKENIIDESGMPKERFSAEFPKEGPSILRIQQVVRGDSAAYFCASSPVADTNYGYTFGSGTRLTVV.

This chain uses TRBV2 with TRBJ1-5, with D possibly being TRBD1 (5 bases). Germline V gene lookup returns CDR1 SNHLY and CDR2 FYNNEI. The CDR3 runs 17 residues. With 5 bases removed from V and 7 bases from J, the gap between germline ends came to 24 bases. CDR3 amino acids: CASSPAGGDGRRQPQHF. Here the CDR3 DNA reads TGTGCCAGCAGTCCGGCTGGGGGGGACGGAAGGAGGCAGCCCCAGCATTTT.

CDR3 protein: CASSSTSGTDTQYF. CDR3 DNA sequence: TGCGCCAGCAGCTCGACTAGCGGCACAGATACGCAGTATTTT. The genes are TRBV5-1 and TRBJ2-3; 8 bases align to TRBD2. Trimming removed 3 bases from V and 1 base from J; junction bases left unmatched: 1. Germline CDR1 is SGHRS and CDR2 is YFSETQ. The CDR3 totals 14 residues.

The genes are TRBV7-6 and TRBJ2-1; 9 bases line up with TRBD2. CDR3 length: 17 residues. The germline V gene encodes CDR1 SGHVS and CDR2 FNYEAQ. Unmatched junction bases numbered 15, after V lost 5 bases and J lost 7 bases. The CDR3 DNA reads as TGTGCCAGCAGCCCCGGGTTGGGCGGGGGGGCCCGAAATGAGCAGTTCTTC. It yields the protein CASSPGLGGGARNEQFF.

The count of this clone is one. The genes are TRBV14 and TRBJ2-1; 13 positions agree with TRBD2. This CDR3 is built from 21 residues. Germline CDR1 reads SGHDN; CDR2 reads FVKESK. J lost 4 bases, V lost 0 bases, and 15 bases had no gene match. The CDR3 bases are TGTGCCAGCAGCCAAGAGGGGAATTTCCCGGGACTAGCGGGAAAATACAATGAGCAGTTCTTC. Translating it yields CASSQEGNFPGLAGKYNEQFF.

This chain connects TRBV5-8 to TRBJ1-3; D not certain. This CDR3 region has 17 residues. Germline assignment: CDR1 SGHTS and CDR2 YDEGEE. The germline V and J ends were trimmed by 4 bases and 0 bases, with 17 bases remaining between them. The CDR3 sequence is CASSLSLTPSSGNTIYF. CDR3 nucleotide sequence: TGTGCCAGCAGCCTATCTTTGACACCCAGCTCTGGAAACACCATATATTTT.

This clone was seen a few times. V is TRBV11-2 and J is TRBJ2-3; 7 bases map to TRBD1. The CDR3 totals 15 residues. With 6 bases clipped from V and 3 bases from J, the junction kept 9 bases outside the gene matches. Germline CDR1 reads SGHAT; CDR2 reads FQNNGV. The CDR3 coding sequence is TGTGCCAGCAGATCCGACAGGGATAAGACAGATACGCAGTATTTT. Translation: CASRSDRDKTDTQYF.

The V call is TRBV18, the J call TRBJ1-1; the D is unclear. Germline V CDR1 and CDR2: KGHSH, LQKENI. The V end was cut by 3 bases, the J end by 1 base, with 18 bases between. The CDR3 has 17 residues. The CDR3 bases are TGTGCCAGCTCACCTCTAGGAGGGTCTACGGGGAACACTGAAGCTTTCTTT. Its protein product is CASSPLGGSTGNTEAFF.

The genes are TRBV27 and TRBJ1-2; 12 bases match TRBD1. The CDR3 contains 17 residues. Germline assignment: CDR1 MNHEY and CDR2 SMNVEV (reference sequence). Trimming at V came to 3 bases and at J to 4 bases, leaving 9 bases not matched to a gene. This CDR3 reads CASSFMGQGAVGYGYTF. CDR3 sequence (DNA): TGTGCCAGCAGTTTCATGGGACAGGGGGCGGTCGGCTATGGCTACACCTTC.

V and J are TRBV2 and TRBJ2-3; weak D call: TRBD2 (6 bases). Trimming left V 6 bases short and J 2 bases short, with 12 bases between. Germline V gene data show CDR1 as SNHLY and CDR2 as FYNNEI. The CDR3 extends over 14 amino acids. This chain's CDR3 is CASREAGLTDTQYF. As DNA, the CDR3 is TGTGCCAGCAGGGAGGCGGGGCTCACAGATACGCAGTATTTT.

The rearrangement links TRBV29-1 to TRBJ2-1; 14 bases are shared with TRBD2. The CDR3 spans 17 residues. V lost 5 bases and J lost 0; bases outside the gene matches: 6. In germline, CDR1 is SQVTM, CDR2 ANQGSEA. The CDR3 bases are TGCAGCGTTCAAGGACTAGCGGGGGGCAGCTCCTACAATGAGCAGTTCTTC. Its protein is CSVQGLAGGSSYNEQFF.

This rearrangement joins TRBV5-6 to TRBJ1-1, with D hard to call. Germline lookup yields CDR1 SGHDT and CDR2 YYEEEE. CDR3 size: 14 residues. V was pared by 0 bases and J by 0 bases, with 6 bases between. In nucleotides, the CDR3 is TGTGCCAGCAGCTTGGTAGACTTGAACACTGAAGCTTTCTTT. Translated: CASSLVDLNTEAFF.

The gene calls are TRBV6-5 and TRBJ1-6; D gene ambiguous. The CDR3 contains 15 residues. Germline values: CDR1 MNHEY, CDR2 SVGAGI. The V end lost 0 bases, the J end lost 6 bases, and 9 bases lay between the germline ends. The CDR3 here is CASSYSRRGNSPLHF. The DNA for the CDR3 is TGTGCCAGCAGTTACTCTCGGCGGGGTAATTCACCCCTCCACTTT.

V is TRBV5-1 and J is TRBJ1-4; 7 nucleotides line up with TRBD1. This CDR3 comprises 16 residues. The trim removed 6 bases at V and 7 bases at J, leaving 15 bases unmatched. Germline V lookup: CDR1 SGHRS, CDR2 YFSETQ. The CDR3 region has the DNA TGCGCCAGCACCTCGGACGTGGGGCAGGGGGGTGAAAAACTGTTTTTT. Translated, it gives CASTSDVGQGGEKLFF. The full variable domain, completed using reference TRBV5-1 and TRBJ1-4, is KAGVTQTPRYLIKTRGQQVTLSCSPISGHRSVSWYQQTPGQGLQFLFEYFSETQRNKGNFPGRFSGRQFSNSRSEMNVSTLELGDSALYLCASTSDVGQGGEKLFFGSGTQLSVL.

V usage is TRBV27 and J usage is TRBJ2-1, with 7 nucleotides matching TRBD2. CDR3 length equals 14 residues. Germline values: CDR1 MNHEY, CDR2 SMNVEV (reference sequence). V shed 7 bases, J shed 5 bases, and the junction held 8 bases outside the gene matches. The CDR3 loop is CASIRSGNHNEQFF. Written as DNA, the CDR3 is TGTGCCAGCATCCGGAGCGGGAACCACAATGAGCAGTTCTTC.

The table lists this clone with a few counts. For the CDR3, the DNA is TGTGCCAGCAGCGTAGCCCAGGGGGCGAATGAGCAGTTCTTC. It encodes CASSVAQGANEQFF. V and J are TRBV9 and TRBJ2-1; 8 bases match TRBD1. The CDR3 runs 14 residues. The germline CDR1 and CDR2 sequences are SGDLS and YYNGEE. Germline trimming cut 0 bases from V and 7 bases from J; bases unmatched to any gene: 3.

This chain joins TRBV19 and TRBJ2-3; TRBD2 matches 10 bases. CDR1 and CDR2 from the germline V gene are LNHDA and SQIVND (reference sequence). CDR3 length: 16 amino acids. Germline trimming cut 5 bases from V and 2 bases from J; bases unmatched to any gene: 7. CDR3 sequence: CASSSMTSGYTDTQYF. CDR3 in DNA: TGTGCCAGTAGTTCGATGACTAGCGGGTACACAGATACGCAGTATTTT.

This clone was seen only a few times. The chain links TRBV6-1 to TRBJ1-6, with 7 nucleotides matching TRBD1. The CDR3 sequence is 14 residues long. Germline V gives CDR1 MNHNS, CDR2 SASEGT. V gave up 5 bases and J gave up 6 bases; unmatched junction bases: 4. The CDR3 region is CASSLTGLNSPLHF. CDR3 bases: TGTGCCAGCAGTCTGACAGGGCTTAATTCACCCCTCCACTTT.

This chain connects TRBV7-6 to TRBJ2-7; 10 bases align to TRBD1. Trimming at V came to 2 bases and at J to 5 bases, leaving 15 bases not matched to a gene. The germline CDR1 and CDR2 sequences are SGHVS and FNYEAQ. This CDR3 has 18 residues. The CDR3 nucleotides are TGTGCCAGCAGCTTAACCCCTAACGACAGGGGGCTCATCGACGAGCAGTACTTC. It encodes CASSLTPNDRGLIDEQYF.

J is TRBJ2-1 and V is TRBV11-2, with D perhaps TRBD1 (5 bases). The CDR3 runs 15 residues. Per the germline V gene, CDR1 is SGHAT and CDR2 is FQNNGV. The V and J ends lost 2 bases and 8 bases respectively, with 16 bases between them. CDR3 DNA sequence: TGTGCCAGCAGCTTATCGGCAGGGCCTGCTTATGAGCAGTTCTTC. This translates into CASSLSAGPAYEQFF.

The chain recombines TRBV28 with TRBJ1-1; D not certain. Germline V lookup: CDR1 MDHEN, CDR2 SYDVKM. V gave up 6 bases and J gave up 5 bases, with 13 bases separating them. The CDR3 contains 13 residues. The CDR3 loop is CASSSTAGTEAFF. In DNA, the CDR3 is TGTGCCAGCAGCTCAACCGCCGGGACTGAAGCTTTCTTT.

The chain has TRBV19 and TRBJ2-7; D remains ambiguous. Germline values: CDR1 LNHDA, CDR2 SQIVND (reference sequence). The CDR3 covers 13 residues. Trimming took 5 bases from V and 5 from J, leaving 13 bases between them. The CDR3 DNA follows: TGTGCCAGTAGTTTAGGCAACCTAAACGAGCAGTACTTC. Protein sequence: CASSLGNLNEQYF.

This clone showed up just a few times. The CDR3 loop reads CASSESGSSTGELFF. In nucleotides, the CDR3 is TGTGCCAGCAGTGAATCGGGGTCGAGCACCGGGGAGCTGTTTTTT. The chain links TRBV6-1 to TRBJ2-2; tentative D call: TRBD2 (5 bases). V was pared by 2 bases and J by 4 bases, with 11 bases between. Germline CDR1 is MNHNS and CDR2 is SASEGT. There are 15 residues in the CDR3.

V gene TRBV27 combines with J gene TRBJ1-1; 7 bases align to TRBD1. The CDR3 has 16 residues. Trimming took 3 bases from V and 11 from J; bases not matched to a gene: 18. In germline, CDR1 is MNHEY, CDR2 SMNVEV (reference sequence). In nucleotides, the CDR3 is TGTGCCAGCAGTTTTAAAGGCGGGACAGAGGGGAGGCGCGCTTTCTTT. Translating gives CASSFKGGTEGRRAFF.

The chain recombines TRBV28 with TRBJ1-1, with 10 bases lining up with TRBD1. Trimming at V came to 3 bases and at J to 6 bases, leaving 7 bases not matched to a gene. The CDR3 runs 15 residues. In germline, CDR1 is MDHEN, CDR2 SYDVKM. The CDR3 DNA reads TGTGCCAGCAGTTTGACAGGGGGCTTTTTCGCTGAAGCTTTCTTT. Protein: CASSLTGGFFAEAFF. Full variable domain (rest looked up from reference TRBV28 and TRBJ1-1): DVKVTQSSRYLVKRTGEKVFLECVQDMDHENMFWYRQDPGLGLRLIYFSYDVKMKEKGDIPEGYSVSREKKERFSLILESASTNQTSMYLCASSLTGGFFAEAFFGQGTRLTVV.

The DNA of the CDR3 is TGTGCCAGTAACGGAGGAGGGGCGGGGAACACTGAAGCTTTCTTT. Translation: CASNGGGAGNTEAFF. The J gene is TRBJ1-1, the V gene TRBV19, with D possibly matching TRBD1 (5 bases). The CDR3 is 15 residues long. Trimming cost V 7 bases and J 1 base, with 16 bases left between them. The V gene's germline CDR1 is LNHDA and CDR2 SQIVND (reference sequence).

This chain links TRBV7-2 with TRBJ2-2; no clear D. V was shortened by 0 bases and J by 1 base, with 6 bases between the two germline ends. CDR1 SGHTA and CDR2 FQGNSA come from the germline V gene. CDR3 length: 15 residues. In nucleotides, the CDR3 is TGTGCCAGCAGCTTAGCGATACAGAACACCGGGGAGCTGTTTTTT. Translation gives CASSLAIQNTGELFF.

The J gene is TRBJ2-1, the V gene TRBV6-6; 12 nucleotides align to TRBD2. The CDR3 loop spans 14 amino acids. Germline assignment: CDR1 MNHNY and CDR2 SVGAGI (reference sequence). V dropped 4 bases and J dropped 7; count of bases not matched to a gene: 2. CDR3 coding DNA: TGTGCCAGCAGTTTCGGGACTAGCGGGAATGAGCAGTTCTTC. Translated: CASSFGTSGNEQFF.